This TCR beta chain was documented in a study of blood T cell repertoires in COVID-19. Overall study: The analysed material was cDNA or gDNA that came from T cells, B-cell-depleted T cells, or PBMCs.

This clone was seen only a few times. Clones were sequenced by immunoSEQ multiplex PCR, and TCRdb holds only the in-frame ones, with some missing. This sample has more than 400,000 clones, with 80% to 90% found just once. The V end was cut by 2 bases, the J end by 8 bases, with 9 bases between. Germline V gene lookup returns CDR1 GTSNPN and CDR2 SVGIG (reference sequence). CDR3 length equals 11 residues. This receptor was identified in a human donor in a cohort sampled during active COVID-19. The chain couples TRBV30 to TRBJ1-1; D ambiguous. Sequences were obtained from peripheral blood. The CDR3 region has the DNA TGTGCCTGGAGTATGAACAGAGAAGCTTTCTTT. Translation: CAWSMNREAFF. The whole variable domain, filled in from reference TRBV30 and TRBJ1-1, reads SQTIHQWPATLVQPVGSPLSLECTVEGTSNPNLYWYRQAAGRGLQLLFYSVGIGQISSEVPQNLSASRPQDRQFILSSKKLLLSDSGFYLCAWSMNREAFFGQGTRLTVV.